This is a list of T cell receptor beta chains from one sample in a study of T cell repertoires in ileal Crohn's disease. Only in-frame clones appear in the TCRdb table, and some are missing; sequencing was by immunoSEQ multiplex PCR. Of 15,000 to 20,000 clones in the sample, about 92% were seen once. Sequenced input: ileal tissue. These receptors were taken from an adult with Crohn's disease. Both conserved end residues are part of each CDR3. The order of the fields is clone size, D gene, V gene, J gene, CDR3 protein, CDR3 DNA. A D gene is named only where the DNA matches it firmly. Clone sizes are given selectively: once, few, many, or a class where the clone is expanded.

size: NA
D: TRBD1
V: TRBV30
J: TRBJ1-1
CDR3: CAWITGGTEAFF
DNA: TGTGCCTGGATAACAGGGGGGACTGAAGCTTTCTTT

size: NA
D: TRBD1
V: TRBV11-3
J: TRBJ2-1
CDR3: CASSLGTGMRNEQFF
DNA: TGTGCCAGCAGCTTAGGGACAGGGATGCGGAATGAGCAGTTCTTC

size: NA
D: TRBD2
V: TRBV5-6
J: TRBJ2-5
CDR3: CASSLAASGREETQYF
DNA: TGTGCCAGCAGCTTGGCGGCTAGCGGGAGAGAAGAGACCCAGTACTTC

size: NA
D: NA
V: TRBV7-2
J: TRBJ2-4
CDR3: CAREPVEAVSKNIQYF
DNA: TGTGCCAGAGAACCCGTAGAAGCGGTGTCCAAAAACATTCAGTACTTC

size: NA
D: NA
V: TRBV6-1
J: TRBJ2-7
CDR3: CASSEGRTPSEQYF
DNA: TGTGCCAGCAGTGAAGGCAGGACTCCTTCCGAGCAGTACTTC

size: NA
D: TRBD2
V: TRBV5-1
J: TRBJ2-3
CDR3: CASSLIAGGPDTQYF
DNA: TGCGCCAGCAGCTTGATAGCGGGGGGGCCAGATACGCAGTATTTT

size: NA
D: NA
V: TRBV13
J: TRBJ1-2
CDR3: CASSPGEGYTF
DNA: TGTGCCAGCAGCCCAGGGGAAGGCTACACCTTC

size: NA
D: TRBD1
V: TRBV4-1
J: TRBJ1-5
CDR3: CASSQVQGKAQPQHF
DNA: TGCGCCAGCAGCCAAGTACAGGGGAAAGCTCAGCCCCAGCATTTT

size: few
D: NA
V: TRBV6-1
J: TRBJ1-6
CDR3: CASIETNNSPLHF
DNA: TGTGCCAGCATTGAGACAAATAATTCACCCCTCCACTTT

size: NA
D: TRBD2
V: TRBV10-2
J: TRBJ2-1
CDR3: CASRPSGGANEQFF
DNA: TGCGCCAGCAGACCTAGCGGGGGGGCCAATGAGCAGTTCTTC

size: NA
D: TRBD1
V: TRBV5-1
J: TRBJ2-7
CDR3: CASSLVGGEGAYEQYF
DNA: TGCGCCAGCAGCTTGGTTGGTGGTGAGGGGGCGTACGAGCAGTACTTC

size: NA
D: NA
V: TRBV15
J: TRBJ1-1
CDR3: CATTSMIESEAFF
DNA: TGTGCCACCACCTCAATGATTGAGTCTGAAGCTTTCTTT

size: NA
D: TRBD2
V: TRBV5-5
J: TRBJ2-3
CDR3: CASIHFGGASSTDTQYF
DNA: TGTGCCAGCATCCACTTCGGGGGGGCTTCTAGCACAGATACGCAGTATTTT

size: NA
D: NA
V: TRBV7-2
J: TRBJ1-1
CDR3: CASSLQIMNTEAFF
DNA: TGTGCCAGCAGCTTACAGATTATGAACACTGAAGCTTTCTTT

size: NA
D: NA
V: TRBV6-4
J: TRBJ1-2
CDR3: CASSVGENYGYTF
DNA: TGTGCCAGCAGTGTGGGAGAAAACTATGGCTACACCTTC

size: NA
D: NA
V: TRBV27
J: TRBJ2-1
CDR3: CASSLGRWPAGSANEQFF
DNA: TGTGCCAGCAGTTTAGGGCGCTGGCCCGCCGGCTCCGCCAATGAGCAGTTCTTC

size: NA
D: NA
V: TRBV27
J: TRBJ2-7
CDR3: CASSFSRESNSYEQYF
DNA: TGTGCCAGCAGTTTCTCTCGGGAATCTAATAGCTACGAGCAGTACTTC

size: NA
D: TRBD1
V: TRBV19
J: TRBJ1-1
CDR3: CASSTSDRGRPEAFF
DNA: TGTGCCAGTAGTACCTCCGACAGGGGGCGTCCTGAAGCTTTCTTT

size: NA
D: TRBD2
V: TRBV5-1
J: TRBJ2-7
CDR3: CASSLTSGGGYEQYF
DNA: TGCGCCAGCAGCTTGACTAGCGGGGGGGGCTACGAGCAGTACTTC

size: NA
D: NA
V: TRBV6-5
J: TRBJ1-5
CDR3: CASRPYSNQPQHF
DNA: TGTGCCAGCAGGCCCTATAGCAATCAGCCCCAGCATTTT

size: NA
D: TRBD2
V: TRBV7-3
J: TRBJ2-1
CDR3: CASSLMAGEWDEQFF
DNA: TGTGCCAGCAGCTTAATGGCGGGGGAGTGGGATGAGCAGTTCTTC

size: NA
D: NA
V: TRBV5-6
J: TRBJ1-5
CDR3: CASSYGQMNQPQHF
DNA: TGTGCCAGCAGCTACGGACAGATGAATCAGCCCCAGCATTTT

size: NA
D: TRBD1
V: TRBV30
J: TRBJ1-4
CDR3: CAWSAFGTGDEKLFF
DNA: TGTGCCTGGAGTGCCTTCGGGACAGGGGATGAAAAACTGTTTTTT

size: NA
D: NA
V: TRBV7-9
J: TRBJ1-6
CDR3: CASSPLEGDYSPLHF
DNA: TGTGCCAGCAGCCCCTTGGAGGGTGACTATTCACCCCTCCACTTT

size: NA
D: NA
V: TRBV5-6
J: TRBJ1-4
CDR3: CASSLGGANEKLFF
DNA: TGTGCCAGCAGCTTGGGCGGCGCTAATGAAAAACTGTTTTTT

size: NA
D: NA
V: TRBV19
J: TRBJ1-5
CDR3: CASSIGTDYPQHF
DNA: TGTGCCAGTAGTATAGGCACAGACTATCCCCAGCATTTT

size: NA
D: NA
V: TRBV7-2
J: TRBJ1-2
CDR3: CASSAAGVSGYTF
DNA: TGTGCCAGCAGCGCCGCGGGTGTAAGTGGCTACACCTTC

size: NA
D: TRBD1
V: TRBV5-8
J: TRBJ1-2
CDR3: CASSLRGLNGYTF
DNA: TGTGCCAGCAGCTTAAGGGGGCTCAATGGCTACACCTTC

size: once
D: TRBD1
V: TRBV11-2
J: TRBJ1-3
CDR3: CASSSDRTGNTIYF
DNA: TGTGCCAGCAGCTCGGACAGGACTGGAAACACCATATATTTT

size: NA
D: TRBD1
V: TRBV30
J: TRBJ2-7
CDR3: CAWSVKGTALGEQYF
DNA: TGTGCCTGGAGTGTCAAGGGGACAGCCTTGGGCGAGCAGTACTTC

size: NA
D: NA
V: TRBV5-4
J: TRBJ2-5
CDR3: CASSLGLSEGTQYF
DNA: TGTGCCAGCAGCTTGGGACTAAGTGAAGGGACCCAGTACTTC

size: NA
D: NA
V: TRBV7-6
J: TRBJ2-7
CDR3: CASSLTSAYEQYF
DNA: TGTGCCAGCAGCTTAACCAGCGCCTACGAGCAGTACTTC

size: NA
D: NA
V: TRBV7-8
J: TRBJ2-7
CDR3: CASSLTSFYEQYF
DNA: TGTGCCAGCAGCCTTACTAGTTTCTACGAGCAGTACTTC

size: NA
D: TRBD2
V: TRBV5-1
J: TRBJ2-2
CDR3: CASSPPTSGGIGELFF
DNA: TGCGCCAGCAGCCCCCCGACTAGCGGGGGAATCGGGGAGCTGTTTTTT

size: once
D: NA
V: TRBV7-9
J: TRBJ1-2
CDR3: CASTNEGYYGYTF
DNA: TGTGCCAGCACCAATGAGGGCTACTATGGCTACACCTTC

size: NA
D: TRBD2
V: TRBV7-2
J: TRBJ2-7
CDR3: CASSLVPAGGRDEQYF
DNA: TGTGCCAGCAGCTTAGTTCCTGCGGGGGGGCGGGACGAGCAGTACTTC